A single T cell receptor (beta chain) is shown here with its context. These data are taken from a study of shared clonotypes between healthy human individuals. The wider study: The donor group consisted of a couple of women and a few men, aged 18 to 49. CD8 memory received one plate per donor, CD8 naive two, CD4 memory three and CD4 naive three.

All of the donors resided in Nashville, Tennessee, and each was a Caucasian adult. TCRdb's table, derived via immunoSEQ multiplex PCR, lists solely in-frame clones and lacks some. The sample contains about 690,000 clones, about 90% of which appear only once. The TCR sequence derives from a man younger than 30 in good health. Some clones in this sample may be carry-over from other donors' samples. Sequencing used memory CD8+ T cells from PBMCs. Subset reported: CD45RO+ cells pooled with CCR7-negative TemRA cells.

The CDR3: CAWSVGPNTEAFF. CDR3 in DNA: TGTGCCTGGAGTGTAGGGCCAAACACTGAAGCTTTCTTT. The chain carries TRBV30 and TRBJ1-1; D unclear. The CDR3 sequence is 13 residues long. V gave up 0 bases and J gave up 2 bases, with 7 bases separating them. Germline lookup yields CDR1 GTSNPN and CDR2 SVGIG (reference sequence). Supplemented by reference TRBV30 and TRBJ1-1, the full variable domain reads SQTIHQWPATLVQPVGSPLSLECTVEGTSNPNLYWYRQAAGRGLQLLFYSVGIGQISSEVPQNLSASRPQDRQFILSSKKLLLSDSGFYLCAWSVGPNTEAFFGQGTRLTVV.